This is a list of T cell receptor beta chains from one sample in a study of cytomegalovirus exposure and HLA in healthy donors. Profiling relied on immunoSEQ multiplex PCR, and the TCRdb table lists in-frame clones only, not all of them. In the table there are 200,000 to 300,000 clones, 87% of which are singletons. Sequencing input: PBMCs. All receptors come from a man between 18 and 29 years old in good health and CMV-seronegative. Each CDR3 is given with its conserved first and last residue. Fields, in order: clone size, V gene, D gene, J gene, CDR3 protein, CDR3 DNA. The D gene is left open where the match is weak. The listing skips clone size in some rows; elsewhere it reads once, few, many or a size class.

clone size: NA; V gene: TRBV7-9; D gene: NA; J gene: TRBJ2-7; CDR3 protein: CASSLQSGQVQYF; CDR3 DNA: TGTGCCAGCAGCTTACAATCAGGGCAAGTGCAGTACTTC
clone size: NA; V gene: TRBV5-1; D gene: TRBD2; J gene: TRBJ2-1; CDR3 protein: CASSLVGLAGGWNEQFF; CDR3 DNA: TGCGCCAGCAGCTTGGTTGGACTAGCGGGGGGATGGAATGAGCAGTTCTTC
clone size: once; V gene: TRBV28; D gene: TRBD1; J gene: TRBJ1-3; CDR3 protein: CASSLPRTGGNTIYF; CDR3 DNA: TGTGCCAGCAGTTTACCGAGGACAGGCGGAAACACCATATATTTT
clone size: NA; V gene: TRBV7-3; D gene: TRBD2; J gene: TRBJ2-1; CDR3 protein: CASSREGYNEQFF; CDR3 DNA: TGTGCCAGCAGCAGGGAGGGGTACAATGAGCAGTTCTTC
clone size: once; V gene: TRBV7-9; D gene: NA; J gene: TRBJ2-1; CDR3 protein: CASSIRDYEQFF; CDR3 DNA: TGTGCCAGCAGCATCCGGGATTACGAGCAGTTCTTC
clone size: NA; V gene: TRBV11-3; D gene: NA; J gene: TRBJ2-1; CDR3 protein: CASSSSGTGYNEQFF; CDR3 DNA: TGTGCCAGCAGCTCATCCGGGACTGGGTACAATGAGCAGTTCTTC
clone size: NA; V gene: TRBV2; D gene: NA; J gene: TRBJ1-2; CDR3 protein: CASSELRGEGYTF; CDR3 DNA: TGTGCCAGCAGTGAACTCCGGGGGGAGGGCTACACCTTC
clone size: NA; V gene: TRBV7-9; D gene: NA; J gene: TRBJ1-1; CDR3 protein: CASSLAAGANTEAFF; CDR3 DNA: TGTGCCAGCAGCTTAGCGGCAGGGGCGAACACTGAAGCTTTCTTT
clone size: NA; V gene: TRBV11-2; D gene: NA; J gene: TRBJ2-7; CDR3 protein: CASSTGGYGGDEQYF; CDR3 DNA: TGTGCCAGCAGCACCGGGGGGTACGGGGGCGACGAGCAGTACTTC
clone size: NA; V gene: TRBV10-3; D gene: NA; J gene: TRBJ1-4; CDR3 protein: CAIGRGQNEKLFF; CDR3 DNA: TGTGCCATCGGTCGAGGGCAGAATGAAAAACTGTTTTTT
clone size: NA; V gene: TRBV20-1; D gene: NA; J gene: TRBJ1-1; CDR3 protein: CSARSGTEAFF; CDR3 DNA: TGCAGTGCTAGATCCGGCACTGAAGCTTTCTTT